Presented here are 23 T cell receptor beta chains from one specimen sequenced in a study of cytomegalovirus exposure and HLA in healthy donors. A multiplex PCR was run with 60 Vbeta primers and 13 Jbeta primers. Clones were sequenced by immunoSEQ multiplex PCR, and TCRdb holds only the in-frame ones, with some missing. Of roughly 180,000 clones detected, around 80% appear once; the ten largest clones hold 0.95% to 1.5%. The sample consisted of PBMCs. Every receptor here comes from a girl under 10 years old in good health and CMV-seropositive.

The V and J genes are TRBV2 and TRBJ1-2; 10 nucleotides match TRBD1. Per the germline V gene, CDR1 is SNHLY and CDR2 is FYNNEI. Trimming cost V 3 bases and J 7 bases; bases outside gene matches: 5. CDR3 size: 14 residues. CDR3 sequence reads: CASSDPDRGGGYTF. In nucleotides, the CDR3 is TGTGCCAGCAGTGATCCGGACAGGGGGGGTGGCTACACCTTC. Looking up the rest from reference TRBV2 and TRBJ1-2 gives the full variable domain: EPEVTQTPSHQVTQMGQEVILRCVPISNHLYFYWYRQILGQKVEFLVSFYNNEISEKSEIFDDQFSVERPDGSNFTLKIRSTKLEDSAMYFCASSDPDRGGGYTFGSGTRLTVV.

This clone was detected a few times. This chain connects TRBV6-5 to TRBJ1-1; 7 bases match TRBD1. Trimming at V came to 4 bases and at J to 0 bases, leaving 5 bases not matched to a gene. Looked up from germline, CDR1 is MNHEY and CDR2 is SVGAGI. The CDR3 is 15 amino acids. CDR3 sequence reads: CASSFQTGLNTEAFF. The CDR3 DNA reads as TGTGCCAGCAGTTTCCAGACAGGGTTGAACACTGAAGCTTTCTTT.

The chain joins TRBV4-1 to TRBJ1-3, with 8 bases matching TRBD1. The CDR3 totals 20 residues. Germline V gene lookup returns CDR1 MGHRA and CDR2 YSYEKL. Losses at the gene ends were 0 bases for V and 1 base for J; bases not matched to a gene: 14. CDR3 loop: CASSQDPGTGHRSSGNTIYF. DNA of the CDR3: TGCGCCAGCAGCCAAGATCCGGGGACAGGACATAGATCTTCTGGAAACACCATATATTTT.

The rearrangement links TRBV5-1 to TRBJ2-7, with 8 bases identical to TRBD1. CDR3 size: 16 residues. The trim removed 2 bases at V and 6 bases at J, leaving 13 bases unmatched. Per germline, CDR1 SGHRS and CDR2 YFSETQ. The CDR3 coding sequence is TGCGCCAGCAGCTTCGACCCCGGACAGGGAGAGTGCGAGCAGTACTTC. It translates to CASSFDPGQGECEQYF. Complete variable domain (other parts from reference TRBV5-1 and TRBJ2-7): KAGVTQTPRYLIKTRGQQVTLSCSPISGHRSVSWYQQTPGQGLQFLFEYFSETQRNKGNFPGRFSGRQFSNSRSEMNVSTLELGDSALYLCASSFDPGQGECEQYFGPGTRLTVT.

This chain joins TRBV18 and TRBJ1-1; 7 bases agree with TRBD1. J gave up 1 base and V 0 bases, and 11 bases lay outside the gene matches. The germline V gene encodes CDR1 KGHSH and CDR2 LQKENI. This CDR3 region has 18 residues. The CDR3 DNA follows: TGTGCCAGCTCACCACCGGTGACAGGGCGCAAGGGGAACACTGAAGCTTTCTTT. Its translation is CASSPPVTGRKGNTEAFF. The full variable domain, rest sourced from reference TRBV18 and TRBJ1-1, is NAGVMQNPRHLVRRRGQEARLRCSPMKGHSHVYWYRQLPEEGLKFMVYLQKENIIDESGMPKERFSAEFPKEGPSILRIQQVVRGDSAAYFCASSPPVTGRKGNTEAFFGQGTRLTVV.

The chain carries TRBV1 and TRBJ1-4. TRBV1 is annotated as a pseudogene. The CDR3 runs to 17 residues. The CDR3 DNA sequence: TGCACCAGCAGCCTCCAAGGGGTGGGAGGGGATCGGGAAAAACTGTTTTTT. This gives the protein CTSSLQGVGGDREKLFF.

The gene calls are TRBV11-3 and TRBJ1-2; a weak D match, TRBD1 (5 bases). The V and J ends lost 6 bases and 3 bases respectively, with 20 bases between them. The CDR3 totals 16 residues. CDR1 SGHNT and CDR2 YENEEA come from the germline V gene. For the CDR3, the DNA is TGTGCCAGCAGTCAACAAGCGGAGGGGAAATACTATGGCTACACCTTC. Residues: CASSQQAEGKYYGYTF.

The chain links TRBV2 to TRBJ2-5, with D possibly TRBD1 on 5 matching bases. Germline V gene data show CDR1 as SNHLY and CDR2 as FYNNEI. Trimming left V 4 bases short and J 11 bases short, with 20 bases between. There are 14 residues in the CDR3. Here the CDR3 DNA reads TGTGCCAGCAGTGGGGTGCAGGGAAGAAAGGAGCAGTACTTC. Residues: CASSGVQGRKEQYF.

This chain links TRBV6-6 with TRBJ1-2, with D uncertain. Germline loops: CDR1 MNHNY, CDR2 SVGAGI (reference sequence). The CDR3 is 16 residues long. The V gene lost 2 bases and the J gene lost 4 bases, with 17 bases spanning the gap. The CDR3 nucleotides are TGTGCCAGCAGTTACGTCCCCCCCGGTCCCCTCTATGGCTACACCTTC. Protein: CASSYVPPGPLYGYTF.

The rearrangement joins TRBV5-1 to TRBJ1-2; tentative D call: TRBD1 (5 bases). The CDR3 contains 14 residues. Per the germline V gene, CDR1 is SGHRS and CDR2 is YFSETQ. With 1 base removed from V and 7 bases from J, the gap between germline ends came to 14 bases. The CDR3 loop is CASSLLTDKGGYTF. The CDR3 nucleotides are TGCGCCAGCAGCTTGTTGACAGACAAGGGTGGCTACACCTTC. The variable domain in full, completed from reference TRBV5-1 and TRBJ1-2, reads KAGVTQTPRYLIKTRGQQVTLSCSPISGHRSVSWYQQTPGQGLQFLFEYFSETQRNKGNFPGRFSGRQFSNSRSEMNVSTLELGDSALYLCASSLLTDKGGYTFGSGTRLTVV.

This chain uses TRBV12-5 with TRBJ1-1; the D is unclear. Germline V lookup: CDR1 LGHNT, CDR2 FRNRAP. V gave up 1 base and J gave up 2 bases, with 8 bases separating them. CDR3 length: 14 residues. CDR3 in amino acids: CASGLDLLNTEAFF. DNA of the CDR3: TGTGCTAGTGGTTTGGATCTCCTAAACACTGAAGCTTTCTTT.

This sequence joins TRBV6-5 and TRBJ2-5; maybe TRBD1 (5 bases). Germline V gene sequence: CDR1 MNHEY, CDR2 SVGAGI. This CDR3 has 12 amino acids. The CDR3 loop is CGTGREKETQYF. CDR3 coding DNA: TGTGGGACGGGCAGGGAAAAAGAGACCCAGTACTTC.

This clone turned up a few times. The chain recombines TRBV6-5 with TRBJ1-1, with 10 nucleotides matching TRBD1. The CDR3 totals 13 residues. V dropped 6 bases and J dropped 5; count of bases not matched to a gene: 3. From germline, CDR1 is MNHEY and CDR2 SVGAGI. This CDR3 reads CASRRTGGTEAFF. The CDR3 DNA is TGTGCCAGCAGACGGACAGGGGGAACTGAAGCTTTCTTT.

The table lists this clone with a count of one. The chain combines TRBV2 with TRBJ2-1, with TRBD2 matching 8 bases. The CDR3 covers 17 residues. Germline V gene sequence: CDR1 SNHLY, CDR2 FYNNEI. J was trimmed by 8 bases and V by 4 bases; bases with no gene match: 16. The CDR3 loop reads CASSVDLKLAVGDEQFF. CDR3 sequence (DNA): TGTGCCAGCAGTGTAGATCTGAAACTAGCGGTTGGGGATGAGCAGTTCTTC.

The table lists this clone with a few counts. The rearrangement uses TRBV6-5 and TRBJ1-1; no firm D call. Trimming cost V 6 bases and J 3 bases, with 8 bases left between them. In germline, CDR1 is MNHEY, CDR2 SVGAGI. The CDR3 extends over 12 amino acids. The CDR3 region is CASSDRDTEAFF. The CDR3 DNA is TGTGCCAGCAGCGACCGGGACACTGAAGCTTTCTTT.

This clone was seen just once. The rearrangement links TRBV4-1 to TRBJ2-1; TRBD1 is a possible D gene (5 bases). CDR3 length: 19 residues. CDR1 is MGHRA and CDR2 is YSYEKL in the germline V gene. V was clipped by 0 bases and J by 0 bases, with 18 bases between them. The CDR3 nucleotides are TGCGCCAGCAGCCAAGAACAGTATTGGACAAAAAGCTCCTACAATGAGCAGTTCTTC. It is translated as CASSQEQYWTKSSYNEQFF.

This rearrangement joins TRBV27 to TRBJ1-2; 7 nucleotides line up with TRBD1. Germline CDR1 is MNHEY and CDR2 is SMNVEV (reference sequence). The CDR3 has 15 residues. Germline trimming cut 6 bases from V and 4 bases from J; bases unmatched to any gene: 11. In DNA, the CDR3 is TGTGCCAGCAGGTTGACAGGGCTGGGTGGCTATGGCTACACCTTC. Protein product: CASRLTGLGGYGYTF.

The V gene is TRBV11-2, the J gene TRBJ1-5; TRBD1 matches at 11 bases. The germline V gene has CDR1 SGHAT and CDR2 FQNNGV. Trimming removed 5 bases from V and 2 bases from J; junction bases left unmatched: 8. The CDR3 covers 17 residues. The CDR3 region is CASSLGQGASGNQPQHF. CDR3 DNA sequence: TGTGCCAGCAGCCTCGGACAGGGGGCGTCGGGCAATCAGCCCCAGCATTTT.

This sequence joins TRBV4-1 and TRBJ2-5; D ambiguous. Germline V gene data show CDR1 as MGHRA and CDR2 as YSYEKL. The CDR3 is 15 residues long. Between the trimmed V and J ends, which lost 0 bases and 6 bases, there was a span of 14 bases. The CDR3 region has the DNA TGCGCCAGCAGCCAAGATCCCGGTTTGATAAAGACCCAGTACTTC. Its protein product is CASSQDPGLIKTQYF.

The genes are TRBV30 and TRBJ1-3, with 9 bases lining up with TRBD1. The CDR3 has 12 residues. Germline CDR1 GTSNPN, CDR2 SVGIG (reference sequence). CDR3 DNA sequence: TGTGCATGGGAACAGGGGGCAGACACCATATATTTT. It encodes CAWEQGADTIYF.

In DNA form, the CDR3 reads TGTGCCAGCAGCTGGCTAGCGGGAACGGATGAGCAGTTCTTC. It is translated as CASSWLAGTDEQFF. The chain employs TRBV5-4 and TRBJ2-1, with 9 bases that match TRBD2. Trimming cost V 3 bases and J 8 bases; bases outside gene matches: 6. CDR1 SGHNT and CDR2 YYREEE come from the germline V gene (reference sequence). CDR3 length equals 14 residues.

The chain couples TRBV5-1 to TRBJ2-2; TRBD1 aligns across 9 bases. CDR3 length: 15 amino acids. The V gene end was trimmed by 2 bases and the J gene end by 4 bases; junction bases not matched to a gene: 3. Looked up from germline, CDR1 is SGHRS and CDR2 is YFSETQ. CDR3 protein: CASSLMTGGTGELFF. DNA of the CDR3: TGCGCCAGCAGCTTAATGACAGGGGGCACCGGGGAGCTGTTTTTT.

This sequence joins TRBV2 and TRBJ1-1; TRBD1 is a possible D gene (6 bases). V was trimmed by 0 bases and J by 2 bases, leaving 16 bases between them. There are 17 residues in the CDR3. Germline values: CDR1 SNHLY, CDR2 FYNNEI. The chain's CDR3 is CASSEALGGGPNTEAFF. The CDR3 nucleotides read TGTGCCAGCAGTGAAGCGCTAGGGGGGGGGCCTAACACTGAAGCTTTCTTT.